This is a list of T cell receptor beta chains from one sample in a study of identical twins. TCRdb reanalysed the 5' RACE reads using MiXCR and keeps one entry per CDR3 protein. Found here are some 900,000 distinct CDR3 sequences, 12% of them singletons; the top ten hold 1.5% to 2%. This same sample was also part of a study on yellow fever vaccine responses in identical twins.

Material for sequencing was PBMCs. These TCRs come from a woman between 18 and 29 years old in good health. CDR3s include the opening cysteine and the closing phenylalanine or tryptophan. A D gene is named only where the DNA matches it firmly. Clone size is shown for a subset of rows, as once, few, many or a class of expanded clone.

V gene	D gene	J gene	clone size	CDR3 DNA	CDR3 protein
TRBV7-6	TRBD2	TRBJ2-3	few	TGTGCCAGCAGCTCATACGGGGGGGCCTCCTCGAAAGATACGCAGTATTTT	CASSSYGGASSKDTQYF
TRBV2	.	TRBJ2-3	.	TGTGCCAGCCCTGCCGGAGGACGACAGGCGAAAAACACAGATACGCAGTATTTT	CASPAGGRQAKNTDTQYF
TRBV20-1	TRBD2	TRBJ2-7	few	TGCAGTGCCACATCCGGGACTAGGACCTACGAGCAGTACTTC	CSATSGTRTYEQYF
TRBV7-8	TRBD1	TRBJ2-5	.	TGTGCCAGCAGCCAACGACTAACAGGGGCAGCGGAGACCCAGTACTTC	CASSQRLTGAAETQYF
TRBV5-1	TRBD2	TRBJ2-1	many	TGCGCCAGCAGCTTGGTCACTAGCGGGAGTAATAATGAGCAGTTCTTC	CASSLVTSGSNNEQFF
TRBV5-1	.	TRBJ2-3	few	TGCGCCAGCAACTCTGATGCGACCCCGCTTACAGATACGCAGTATTTT	CASNSDATPLTDTQYF
TRBV25-1	.	TRBJ2-5	few	TGTGCCAGCAGTGAATCAAACCTTTCGTACCAAGAGACCCAGTACTTC	CASSESNLSYQETQYF
TRBV7-9	.	TRBJ1-1	many	TGTGCCAGCGGAGGAGGGCTGAACACTGAAGCTTTCTTT	CASGGGLNTEAFF
TRBV20-1	.	TRBJ2-1	.	TGCAGTGCTGAGAGAGTTGGCACAAGCTCCTACAATGAGCAGTTCTTC	CSAERVGTSSYNEQFF
TRBV4-1	TRBD1	TRBJ1-1	many	TGCGCCAGCAGCCAAGATCGACAGGGCCTACTGAACACTGAAGCTTTCTTT	CASSQDRQGLLNTEAFF
TRBV27	.	TRBJ1-6	.	TGTGCCAGCAGTCGCTCAACCGGGGTCAAATATTCACCCCTCCACTTT	CASSRSTGVKYSPLHF
TRBV7-9	.	TRBJ2-5	few	TGTGCCAGCAGACTCCCACCCCAAGAGACCCAGTACTTC	CASRLPPQETQYF
TRBV5-1	.	TRBJ2-3	.	TGCGCCAGCAGCTGGATAGCGGCGCACACAGATACGCAGTATTTT	CASSWIAAHTDTQYF
TRBV12-3/TRBV12-4	TRBD1	TRBJ2-5	.	TGTGCCAGCAGTTCCGGGACAAGGGGGCGCGGTATATATGAGACCCAGTACTTC	CASSSGTRGRGIYETQYF
TRBV7-6	.	TRBJ2-5	.	TGTGCCAGCAGCTTAGGGTCTGGACAGCGCCAAGAGACCCAGTACTTC	CASSLGSGQRQETQYF
TRBV7-8	.	TRBJ2-1	.	TGTGCCAGCCGCTTTCACAATGAGCAGTTCTTC	CASRFHNEQFF
TRBV4-1	.	TRBJ1-1	.	TGCGCCAGCAGCCAAGATCATGGGGGTGTGGTGAACACTGAAGCTTTCTTT	CASSQDHGGVVNTEAFF
TRBV6-5	TRBD1	TRBJ2-2	many	TGTGCCAGCAGTTACCACAGGGGAATGAACACCGGGGAGCTGTTTTTT	CASSYHRGMNTGELFF
TRBV5-1	TRBD1	TRBJ2-1	few	TGCGCCAGCACCACGTCCGGGACAGGGGCCGTAAATGAGCAGTTCTTC	CASTTSGTGAVNEQFF
TRBV5-8	.	TRBJ2-5	.	TGTGCCAGCAGCTTGGACAGGGAAGGAGCCCAGTACTTC	CASSLDREGAQYF
TRBV6-1	.	TRBJ2-5	.	TGTGCCAGCAGTGAAAGTGTCAACAGAGAGACCCAGTACTTC	CASSESVNRETQYF
TRBV7-3	TRBD1	TRBJ2-5	few	TGTGCCAGCAGCCCCATAATCCGGGACAGGAACCGCGAGACCCAGTACTTC	CASSPIIRDRNRETQYF
TRBV28	.	TRBJ1-4	.	TGTGCCAGCAGTTTAGAGGGCCGTTCTAATGAAAAACTGTTTTTT	CASSLEGRSNEKLFF
TRBV7-8	.	TRBJ2-1	few	TGTGCCAGCAGCTCCCCCCTCAACAGAAACAATGAGCAGTTCTTC	CASSSPLNRNNEQFF
TRBV5-1	.	TRBJ2-5	few	TGCGCCAGCAGCTTCGGCGAGACCCAAGAGACCCAGTACTTC	CASSFGETQETQYF
TRBV10-3	.	TRBJ1-1	.	TGTGCCATCAGTGGATGGGCGGATGAAGCTTTCTTT	CAISGWADEAFF
TRBV10-3	TRBD2	TRBJ2-7	.	TGTGCCATCAGTAGGACTAGCGGATTCCCCTCCTACGAGCAGTACTTC	CAISRTSGFPSYEQYF
TRBV29-1	.	TRBJ1-2	.	TGCAGCGTTGAACTCATGACAGCTGCTAACTATGGCTACACCTTC	CSVELMTAANYGYTF
TRBV4-1	.	TRBJ2-4	few	TGCGCCAGCAGCCAAGATTTAGCCAAAAACATTCAGTACTTC	CASSQDLAKNIQYF
TRBV6-2/TRBV6-3	TRBD1	TRBJ1-4	few	TGTGCCAGCAGTTATTCAGGGGGCACTAATGAAAAACTGTTTTTT	CASSYSGGTNEKLFF
TRBV12-3/TRBV12-4	TRBD2	TRBJ2-1	.	TGTGCCAGCAGTACCTCACAGTTAGCGGGCTACAATGAGCAGTTCTTC	CASSTSQLAGYNEQFF
TRBV5-1	.	TRBJ2-7	few	TGCGCCAGCAGCTTGACAGGTTGGGGGTCCTACGAGCAGTACTTC	CASSLTGWGSYEQYF
TRBV20-1	.	TRBJ2-1	.	TGCAGTGCTAGCACTAGTAACAATGAGCAGTTCTTC	CSASTSNNEQFF
TRBV5-5	.	TRBJ1-2	.	TGTGCCAGCAGCTTGGTGACCACTAACTATGGCTACACCTTC	CASSLVTTNYGYTF
TRBV28	TRBD1	TRBJ2-7	few	TGTGCCAGCAGTTTTATTGGGACAGGGAGGACACACGAGCAGTACTTC	CASSFIGTGRTHEQYF
TRBV29-1	.	TRBJ2-4	.	TGCAGCGCTAGGCTGGGAGTTTCCAAGAACATTCAGTACTTC	CSARLGVSKNIQYF
TRBV10-1	.	TRBJ2-2	.	TGCGCCAGCAGTGAGTCGAGGTCGTTCTCACGAGAGCTGTTTTTT	CASSESRSFSRELFF
TRBV10-3	.	TRBJ1-2	few	TGTGCCATCTCAGAGGATACCCTCTATGGCTACACCTTC	CAISEDTLYGYTF
TRBV27	.	TRBJ2-1	few	TGTGCCAGCAGCCCGACTAGTTTCAATGAGCAGTTCTTC	CASSPTSFNEQFF
TRBV6-1	.	TRBJ1-1	few	TGTGCCAGCAGTGAAGCGTACGCGGCAGGTGGGAACACTGAAGCTTTCTTT	CASSEAYAAGGNTEAFF
TRBV29-1	TRBD2	TRBJ2-3	many	TGCAGCGCCGCTTTGACTAGCGGGCTTAGCACAGATACGCAGTATTTT	CSAALTSGLSTDTQYF
TRBV24-1	.	TRBJ1-1	few	TGTGCCACCAGTGCCAACGAGGGCCCTGAAGCTTTCTTT	CATSANEGPEAFF
TRBV24-1	TRBD2	TRBJ2-3	once	TGTGCCACCAGTGATTTAAGAGCGGGAGGACCAGATACGCAGTATTTT	CATSDLRAGGPDTQYF
TRBV5-1	TRBD2	TRBJ2-5	.	TGCGCCAGCAGCTCCGGGACTAGCGGGAGAGAGACCCAGTACTTC	CASSSGTSGRETQYF
TRBV9	TRBD1	TRBJ1-1	few	TGTGCCAGCAGCGTAGTAGGGACAGTCATGAACACTGAAGCTTTCTTT	CASSVVGTVMNTEAFF
TRBV5-1	TRBD2	TRBJ2-1	few	TGCGCCAGCAGCTCGGGGGGGTTGGATGAGCAGTTCTTC	CASSSGGLDEQFF
TRBV2	.	TRBJ1-1	.	TGTGCCAGCAGTGGGGGGAGGGACCGGAACACTGAAGCTTTCTTT	CASSGGRDRNTEAFF
TRBV20-1	.	TRBJ1-2	.	TGCAGTGCGTCGTTAGATTTTAACTATGGCTACACCTTC	CSASLDFNYGYTF
TRBV4-2	.	TRBJ2-1	few	TGTGCCAGCAGCCAAGATTCCGGCGGAAAGCAGTTCTTC	CASSQDSGGKQFF
TRBV7-8	.	TRBJ1-6	.	TGTGCCAGCAGCTTAAATTCGGGGCTTGCTAATTCACCCCTCCACTTT	CASSLNSGLANSPLHF
TRBV24-1	.	TRBJ1-1	.	TGTGCCACCAGTGCCCGTGGTGGAACAGCTTTCTTT	CATSARGGTAFF
TRBV9	TRBD2	TRBJ2-1	few	TGTGCCAGCAGCGTAGCTAAGGGTAGCGGGGTAGACTACAATGAGCAGTTCTTC	CASSVAKGSGVDYNEQFF
TRBV27	TRBD1	TRBJ1-1	.	TGTGCCAGCAGTTTAAGGACAGGGGGGTTCACTGAAGCTTTCTTT	CASSLRTGGFTEAFF
TRBV20-1	.	TRBJ2-4	few	TGCAGTGCTCATCAGGGGAGTGGGCAAAACATTCAGTACTTC	CSAHQGSGQNIQYF
TRBV29-1	TRBD2	TRBJ2-7	.	TGCAGCGTTGAAGGCGGGGGGAGGGGAGCCGAGCAGTACTTC	CSVEGGGRGAEQYF
TRBV11-2	.	TRBJ2-1	few	TGTGCCAGCAGCTTATTCCGGCCTCCTCTTGATAGGGATGAGCAGTTCTTC	CASSLFRPPLDRDEQFF
TRBV15	.	TRBJ2-3	few	TGTGCCACCAGCTCACGGGGGGCCCGCACAGATACGCAGTATTTT	CATSSRGARTDTQYF
TRBV12-3/TRBV12-4	TRBD2	TRBJ2-7	few	TGTGCCAGCAGTTTATGGCGGGAGGGGGCCTACGAGCAGTACTTC	CASSLWREGAYEQYF